What follows are 24 T cell receptor beta chains derived from one specimen sequenced in a study of blood T cell repertoires in COVID-19. Clones were sequenced by immunoSEQ multiplex PCR, and TCRdb holds only the in-frame ones, with some missing. The table shows about 250,000 clones, with 88% occurring only once. The sample taken for sequencing was PBMCs or T cells enriched from blood (not recorded which). The receptors here all came from a woman between 50 and 59 years old who had recovered from COVID-19.

The genes are TRBV2 and TRBJ1-2, with 10 positions matching TRBD1. This CDR3 comprises 15 residues. Germline loops: CDR1 SNHLY, CDR2 FYNNEI. J was trimmed by 0 bases and V by 5 bases; bases with no gene match: 3. The DNA of the CDR3 is TGTGCCAGCAGTCTCGGACAGGGGGCTAACTATGGCTACACCTTC. This encodes CASSLGQGANYGYTF.

The chain couples TRBV11-2 to TRBJ2-3; TRBD2 is a possible D gene (6 bases). The CDR3 is 14 residues long. V lost 4 bases, J lost 6 bases, and 14 bases lay in between. Germline lookup yields CDR1 SGHAT and CDR2 FQNNGV. The CDR3 region is CASSSRSGGDTQYF. CDR3 coding DNA: TGTGCCAGCAGCTCCCGCTCAGGAGGGGATACGCAGTATTTT.

The chain links TRBV19 to TRBJ1-2; D gene ambiguous. This CDR3 contains 14 residues. The ends were cut back, 0 bases at V and 3 bases at J, with 8 bases in the middle. Germline V gene sequence: CDR1 LNHDA, CDR2 SQIVND (reference sequence). The CDR3 coding sequence is TGTGCCAGTAGTATAGAACGGCAGGACTATGGCTACACCTTC. It is translated as CASSIERQDYGYTF.

This clone turned up a few times. V gene TRBV4-2 combines with J gene TRBJ2-7, with D tentatively TRBD2 (6 bases). Germline CDR1 reads LGHNA; CDR2 reads YNFKEQ. The CDR3 totals 15 residues. Trimming took 4 bases from V and 3 from J, leaving 16 bases between them. The CDR3 here is CASSRPGLLLYEQYF. The CDR3 coding sequence is TGTGCCAGCAGCCGACCGGGACTGCTACTCTACGAGCAGTACTTC.

This chain links TRBV5-1 with TRBJ2-1; the D is unclear. This CDR3 contains 15 residues. CDR1 SGHRS and CDR2 YFSETQ come from the germline V gene. V shed 0 bases and J shed 7 bases, with 14 bases lying between them. Here the CDR3 DNA reads TGCGCCAGCAGCTTGGGCAGTTCGAAGATGAATGAGCAGTTCTTC. It encodes CASSLGSSKMNEQFF.

V usage is TRBV28 and J usage is TRBJ2-7, with 15 bases aligning to TRBD2. The V segment lost 7 bases and the J segment 0 bases; nucleotides outside the gene matches: 4. Germline lookup yields CDR1 MDHEN and CDR2 SYDVKM. This CDR3 is built from 16 residues. This CDR3 is CASKRTSGRGSYEQYF. The CDR3 DNA sequence: TGTGCCAGCAAACGGACTAGCGGGAGGGGCTCCTACGAGCAGTACTTC.

This chain uses TRBV6-2 or TRBV6-3 with TRBJ1-2; D is undetermined. The CDR3 has 12 residues. Germline-derived CDR1 and CDR2 are MNHEY and SVGEGT. Deletions cut 1 base from V and 4 bases from J, with 4 bases between. The CDR3 protein is CASSYFSYGYTF. The CDR3 DNA reads TGTGCCAGCAGTTACTTCAGCTATGGCTACACCTTC.

V usage is TRBV9 and J usage is TRBJ2-1; 14 bases agree with TRBD2. The CDR3 loop spans 18 amino acids. J was trimmed by 3 bases and V by 4 bases; bases with no gene match: 9. Germline CDR1 SGDLS, CDR2 YYNGEE. This chain's CDR3 is CASSLGTSGRRRYNEQFF. CDR3 nucleotide sequence: TGTGCCAGCAGCCTCGGGACTAGCGGGAGACGTCGCTACAATGAGCAGTTCTTC.

This chain joins TRBV24-1 and TRBJ2-5, with 9 bases fitting TRBD1. V lost 3 bases to trimming and J lost 3 bases; unmatched junction nucleotides: 10. In germline, CDR1 is KGHDR, CDR2 SFDVKD. The CDR3 has 17 residues. CDR3 coding DNA: TGTGCCACCAGTGATCGGGGGGACAGGGAGGGTAAAGAGACCCAGTACTTC. This sequence encodes CATSDRGDREGKETQYF.

This chain connects TRBV11-2 to TRBJ2-1; TRBD1 is a possible D gene (5 bases). Trimming stripped 8 bases from V and 6 bases from J, with 17 bases between. This CDR3 contains 14 residues. The germline CDR1 and CDR2 sequences are SGHAT and FQNNGV. For the CDR3, the DNA is TGTGCCAGCCAAAGAAGCAGGGATGTCAATGAGCAGTTCTTC. Protein product: CASQRSRDVNEQFF.

The count of this clone is one. This chain uses TRBV27 with TRBJ1-1; TRBD1 agrees at 8 bases. V lost 5 bases, J lost 5 bases, and 13 bases stayed unmatched. CDR3 length equals 16 residues. Germline-derived CDR1 and CDR2 are MNHEY and SMNVEV (reference sequence). The CDR3 here is CASSRSPGQGLTEAFF. CDR3 in DNA: TGTGCCAGCAGTCGATCGCCCGGACAGGGCTTGACTGAAGCTTTCTTT.

The chain has TRBV7-3 and TRBJ1-6; possible D gene TRBD1, 5 bases. V was pared by 5 bases and J by 0 bases, with 17 bases between. CDR1 and CDR2 (germline): SGHTA, FQGTGA. The CDR3 consists of 18 residues. The CDR3: CASSPPHRISSYNSPLHF. The CDR3, as DNA: TGTGCCAGCAGCCCCCCCCACAGGATTAGCTCCTATAATTCACCCCTCCACTTT.

The chain recombines TRBV2 with TRBJ1-1; 7 nucleotides agree with TRBD1. CDR3 size: 14 residues. After removal of 6 bases from V and 1 base from J, the junction contained 5 bases not matched to a gene. Per germline, CDR1 SNHLY and CDR2 FYNNEI. CDR3 in amino acids: CASRLTGPNTEAFF. The CDR3 coding sequence is TGTGCCAGCAGACTGACAGGGCCGAACACTGAAGCTTTCTTT.

This chain connects TRBV2 to TRBJ2-3, with D perhaps matching TRBD2 (6 bases). The germline gives CDR1 SNHLY, CDR2 FYNNEI. The CDR3 spans 15 residues. V lost 7 bases, J lost 0 bases, and 14 bases lay in between. As DNA, the CDR3 is TGTGCCAGCACAGCCCTTAGCGGAAGCACAGATACGCAGTATTTT. Translated: CASTALSGSTDTQYF.

The chain joins TRBV29-1 to TRBJ2-3; 10 positions agree with TRBD2. CDR1 is SQVTM, CDR2 ANQGSEA, per germline. The length of the CDR3 is 15 residues. With V trimmed by 0 bases and J by 5 bases, 5 bases remained unmatched. The CDR3 coding sequence is TGCAGCGTTGAAGAAGCAGCGGGAGGGGAAGATACGCAGTATTTT. Translated, it gives CSVEEAAGGEDTQYF.

This clone was counted once. The genes are TRBV5-1 and TRBJ1-1; D possibly corresponds to TRBD1 (6 bases). Trimming took off 2 bases at V and 6 bases at J, with 14 bases between the two ends. The CDR3 length is 14 residues. Germline-derived CDR1 and CDR2 are SGHRS and YFSETQ. In nucleotides, the CDR3 is TGCGCCAGCAGCTTAGGGGGAGGGTTGGCTGAAGCTTTCTTT. It specifies CASSLGGGLAEAFF.

This chain joins TRBV7-2 and TRBJ1-1; D is perhaps TRBD1 (6 bases). V was clipped by 5 bases and J by 0 bases, with 13 bases between them. The CDR3 totals 15 residues. Germline V gene sequence: CDR1 SGHTA, CDR2 FQGNSA. CDR3 DNA: TGTGCCAGCAGCCCAGAGGGACAACTGAACACTGAAGCTTTCTTT. It translates to CASSPEGQLNTEAFF.

This chain connects TRBV6-2 or TRBV6-3 to TRBJ2-7; 8 bases match TRBD2. Germline CDR1 reads MNHEY; CDR2 reads SVGEGT. CDR3 length: 20 residues. The ends lost 6 bases at V and 2 bases at J; junction bases unmatched: 24. CDR3 amino acids: CASSKGGHHDAGTRTYEQYF. CDR3 DNA: TGTGCCAGCAGCAAGGGGGGACATCACGACGCGGGGACTAGAACCTACGAGCAGTACTTC.

This chain joins TRBV7-2 and TRBJ2-3; maybe TRBD2 (5 bases). V lost 7 bases, J lost 7 bases, and 15 bases lay in between. Germline V gives CDR1 SGHTA, CDR2 FQGNSA. CDR3 length: 13 residues. This chain's CDR3 is CASTPGRANTQYF. CDR3 DNA: TGTGCCAGCACCCCTGGGCGGGCTAATACGCAGTATTTT. The full variable domain, with the rest looked up from reference TRBV7-2 and TRBJ2-3, is GAGVSQSPSNKVTEKGKDVELRCDPISGHTALYWYRQSLGQGLEFLIYFQGNSAPDKSGLPSDRFSAERTGGSVSTLTIQRTQQEDSAVYLCASTPGRANTQYFGPGTRLTVL.

This clone was found once. The chain recombines TRBV27 with TRBJ2-3, with 8 bases fitting TRBD2. The germline CDR1 and CDR2 sequences are MNHEY and SMNVEV (reference sequence). The CDR3 loop spans 15 amino acids. J gave up 3 bases and V 4 bases, and 6 bases lay outside the gene matches. This CDR3 reads CASSSGLAGTDTQYF. In DNA form, the CDR3 reads TGTGCCAGCAGTTCCGGACTAGCCGGGACAGATACGCAGTATTTT.

Notes on this clone: One end of the junction is discordant with germline, which a read error may explain. This chain connects TRBV27 to TRBJ2-2; 7 nucleotides agree with TRBD2. The CDR3 has 15 amino acids. Germline CDR1 is MNHEY and CDR2 is SMNVEV (reference sequence). This CDR3 is CASSLSWGGGGEPFF. The CDR3 DNA is TGTGCCAGCAGTTTATCGTGGGGGGGAGGCGGGGAGCCGTTTTTT.

V gene TRBV9 combines with J gene TRBJ2-2, with 8 positions matching TRBD1. V trimming: 0 bases; J trimming: 7 bases; junction bases outside the gene matches: 5. In germline, CDR1 is SGDLS, CDR2 YYNGEE. This CDR3 has 15 residues. The DNA for the CDR3 is TGTGCCAGCAGCGTAGGCAGGGGGCGCGTCGGGGAGCTGTTTTTT. It translates to CASSVGRGRVGELFF.

This chain uses TRBV20-1 with TRBJ1-6; D is uncertain. The CDR3 runs to 14 residues. Trimming took off 3 bases at V and 5 bases at J, with 11 bases between the two ends. Germline V gives CDR1 DFQATT, CDR2 SNEGSKA (reference sequence). The CDR3 loop is CSASPSRDNSPLHF. Written as DNA, the CDR3 is TGCAGTGCTAGTCCCTCACGGGATAATTCACCCCTCCACTTT.

The chain has TRBV28 and TRBJ1-1; D perhaps matches TRBD1 (6 bases). V lost 7 bases to trimming and J lost 1 base, with 10 bases between them. The germline V gene has CDR1 MDHEN and CDR2 SYDVKM. The CDR3 runs 13 residues. The CDR3 loop is CASNDRWNTEAFF. The CDR3, as DNA: TGTGCCAGCAACGACAGGTGGAACACTGAAGCTTTCTTT.